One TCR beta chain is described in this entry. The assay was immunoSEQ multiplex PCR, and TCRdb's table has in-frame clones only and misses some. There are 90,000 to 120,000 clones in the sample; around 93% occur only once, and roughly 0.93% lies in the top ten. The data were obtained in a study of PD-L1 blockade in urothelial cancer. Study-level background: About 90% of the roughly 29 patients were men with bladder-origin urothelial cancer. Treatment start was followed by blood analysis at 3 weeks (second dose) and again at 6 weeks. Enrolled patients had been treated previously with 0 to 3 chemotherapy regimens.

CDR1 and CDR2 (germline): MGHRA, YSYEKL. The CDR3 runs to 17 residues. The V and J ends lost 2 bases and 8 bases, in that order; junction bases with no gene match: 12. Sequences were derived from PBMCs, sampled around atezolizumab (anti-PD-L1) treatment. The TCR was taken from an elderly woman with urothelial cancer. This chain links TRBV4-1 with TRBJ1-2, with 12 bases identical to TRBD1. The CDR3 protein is CASSQPTGTGGVGGYTF. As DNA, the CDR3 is TGCGCCAGCAGCCAACCGACCGGGACAGGGGGCGTAGGAGGCTACACCTTC.